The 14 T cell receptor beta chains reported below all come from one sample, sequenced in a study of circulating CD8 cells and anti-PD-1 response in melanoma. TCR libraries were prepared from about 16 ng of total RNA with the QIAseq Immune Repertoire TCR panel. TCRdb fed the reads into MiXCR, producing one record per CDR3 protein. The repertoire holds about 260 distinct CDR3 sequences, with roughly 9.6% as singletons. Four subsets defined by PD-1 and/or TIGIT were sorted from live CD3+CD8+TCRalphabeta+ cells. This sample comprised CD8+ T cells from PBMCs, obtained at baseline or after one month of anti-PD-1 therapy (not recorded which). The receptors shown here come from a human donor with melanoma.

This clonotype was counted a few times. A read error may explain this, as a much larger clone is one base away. The CDR3 reads CASSEEGRMADEQYF. As DNA, the CDR3 is TGTGCCAGCAGTGAAGAGGGCCGCATGGCCGACGAGCAGTACTTC. This chain connects TRBV2 to TRBJ2-7, with D unresolved. V lost 1 base to trimming and J lost 5 bases, with 15 bases between them. Germline-derived CDR1 and CDR2 are SNHLY and FYNNEI. This CDR3 has 15 residues.

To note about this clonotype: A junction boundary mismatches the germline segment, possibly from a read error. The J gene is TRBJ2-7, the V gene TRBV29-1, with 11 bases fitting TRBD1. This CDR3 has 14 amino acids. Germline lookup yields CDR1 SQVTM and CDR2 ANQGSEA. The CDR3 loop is CSVEPGQGEYGQYF. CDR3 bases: TGCAGCGTTGAGCCGGGACAGGGGGAGTACGGGCAGTACTTC.

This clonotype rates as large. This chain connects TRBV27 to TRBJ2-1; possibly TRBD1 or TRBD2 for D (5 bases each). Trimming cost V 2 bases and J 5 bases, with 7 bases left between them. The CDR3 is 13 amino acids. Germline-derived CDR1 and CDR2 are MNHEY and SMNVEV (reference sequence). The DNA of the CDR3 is TGTGCCAGCAGTTTAGGGACGCACAATGAGCAGTTCTTC. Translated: CASSLGTHNEQFF.

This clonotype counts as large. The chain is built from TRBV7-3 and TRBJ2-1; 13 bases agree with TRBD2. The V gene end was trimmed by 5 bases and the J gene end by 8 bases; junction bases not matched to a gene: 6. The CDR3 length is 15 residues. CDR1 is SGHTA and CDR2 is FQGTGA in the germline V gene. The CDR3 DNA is TGTGCCAGCAGCCGACTAGCGGGAGGTACAGATGAGCAGTTCTTC. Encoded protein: CASSRLAGGTDEQFF.

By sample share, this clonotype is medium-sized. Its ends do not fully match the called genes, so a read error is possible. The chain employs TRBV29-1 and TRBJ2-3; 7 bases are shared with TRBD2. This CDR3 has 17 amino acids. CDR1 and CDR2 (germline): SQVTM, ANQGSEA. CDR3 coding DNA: TGCAGTGTTGAAGATCCTATACTTAGCGGGAGCACAGATACGCAGTATTTT. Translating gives CSVEDPILSGSTDTQYF.

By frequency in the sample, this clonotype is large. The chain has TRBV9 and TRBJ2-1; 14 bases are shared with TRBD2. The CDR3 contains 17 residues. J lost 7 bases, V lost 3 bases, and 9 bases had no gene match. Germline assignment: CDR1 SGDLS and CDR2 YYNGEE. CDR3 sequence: CASSEGTSGSTWNEQFF. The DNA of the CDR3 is TGTGCCAGCAGCGAAGGGACTAGCGGGAGTACTTGGAATGAGCAGTTCTTC.

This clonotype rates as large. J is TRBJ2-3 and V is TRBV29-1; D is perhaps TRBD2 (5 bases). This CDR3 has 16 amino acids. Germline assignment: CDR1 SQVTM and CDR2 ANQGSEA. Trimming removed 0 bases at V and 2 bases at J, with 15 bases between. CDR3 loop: CSVEDPSGIPTDTQYF. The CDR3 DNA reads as TGCAGCGTTGAAGATCCCTCGGGGATTCCCACAGATACGCAGTATTTT.

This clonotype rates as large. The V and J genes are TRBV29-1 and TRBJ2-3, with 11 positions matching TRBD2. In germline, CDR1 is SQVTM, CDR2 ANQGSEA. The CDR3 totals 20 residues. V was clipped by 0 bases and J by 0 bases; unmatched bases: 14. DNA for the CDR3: TGCAGCGTTGAAGATATCGTGCTAGCGGGAGGCCTCGGGAGCACAGATACGCAGTATTTT. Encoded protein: CSVEDIVLAGGLGSTDTQYF.

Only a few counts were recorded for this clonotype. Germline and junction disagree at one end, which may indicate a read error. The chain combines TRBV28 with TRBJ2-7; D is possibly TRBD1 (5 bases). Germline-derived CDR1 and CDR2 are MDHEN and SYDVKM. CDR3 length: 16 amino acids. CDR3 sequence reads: CASSSVDTKFHYERYF. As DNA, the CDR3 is TGTGCCAGCAGTTCGGTGGACACCAAATTTCACTACGAGCGGTACTTC.

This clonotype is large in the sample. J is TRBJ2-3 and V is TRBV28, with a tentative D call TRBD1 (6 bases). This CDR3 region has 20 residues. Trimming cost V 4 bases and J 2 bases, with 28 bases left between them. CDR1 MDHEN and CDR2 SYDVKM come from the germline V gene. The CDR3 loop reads CASSSDLTPLVKGDTDTQYF. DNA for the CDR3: TGTGCCAGCAGTTCCGACCTTACGCCCTTAGTTAAGGGGGACACAGATACGCAGTATTTT.

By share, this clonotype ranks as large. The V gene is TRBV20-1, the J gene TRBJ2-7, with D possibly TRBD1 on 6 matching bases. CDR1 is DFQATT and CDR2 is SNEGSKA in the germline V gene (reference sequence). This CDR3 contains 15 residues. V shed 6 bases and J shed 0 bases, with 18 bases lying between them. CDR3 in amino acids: CSAEHLRGSSYEQYF. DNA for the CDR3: TGCAGTGCCGAGCACCTGAGGGGGAGCTCCTACGAGCAGTACTTC.

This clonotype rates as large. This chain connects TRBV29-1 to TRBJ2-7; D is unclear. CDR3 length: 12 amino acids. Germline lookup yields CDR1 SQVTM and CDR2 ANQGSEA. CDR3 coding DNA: TGCAGTGCCGCGCGGCCTCGCGGCGAGCAGTACTTC. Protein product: CSAARPRGEQYF.

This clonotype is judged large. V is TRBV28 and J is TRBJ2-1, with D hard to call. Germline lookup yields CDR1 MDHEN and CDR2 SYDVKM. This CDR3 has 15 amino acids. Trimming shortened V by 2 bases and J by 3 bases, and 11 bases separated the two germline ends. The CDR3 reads CASSLVGLVYNEQFF. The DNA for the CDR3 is TGTGCCAGCAGTTTAGTCGGTCTAGTCTACAATGAGCAGTTCTTC.

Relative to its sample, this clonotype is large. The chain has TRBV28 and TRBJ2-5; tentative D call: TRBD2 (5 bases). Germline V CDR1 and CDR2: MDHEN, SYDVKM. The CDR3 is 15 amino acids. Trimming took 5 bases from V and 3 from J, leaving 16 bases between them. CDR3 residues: CASSGGRVNKETQYF. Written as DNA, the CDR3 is TGTGCCAGCAGTGGAGGACGGGTCAACAAAGAGACCCAGTACTTC.